The entry below gives a single TCR beta chain sequence along with its context. Its cognate antigen has yet to be identified. It has no much larger one-base neighbor in the sample; base qualities were not kept. V loses 0 bases of germline sequence and J loses 7 bases, and the interval between the two ends is 13 bases. CDR1 and CDR2 (MGHRA, YSYEKL) derive from the germline V gene. Including cysteine and phenylalanine, the CDR3 has 15 amino acids. The kept DNA is CDR3 alone, 45 bases in frame from the first base. Library construction relied on the immunoSEQ multiplex PCR assay. DNA from the CD4+ T cells that had been cultured and isolated underwent TCR beta CDR3 sequencing. As for the authors' bioinformatics: Non-productive TCR sequences were removed, reads were trimmed to the CDR3 region, and CDR3s of at least 7 amino acids were retained. Antigen-specific clonotypes were identified with the MANAFEST web app by comparing expansion in peptide wells against reference cultures. To be called positive, a clone needed expansion at FDR<0.05 compared with the reference and with all other wells, an odds ratio greater than 5, and a frequency greater than 0.1% in two replicate wells. Clonotypes significantly expanded in SARS-CoV-2 spike wells and in at least one common cold coronavirus spike condition were defined as cross-reactive. CDR3 similarity was assessed by Levenshtein distance using the stringdist R package, and unrooted trees were constructed with ape in R 3.6.1. The table comes from immuneACCESS by way of TCRdb, which keeps in-frame sequences with V and J called. Part of the clones is missing from these tables; in studies checked, under half for an unresolved V gene and the rest for unknown reasons. Clone size and the V and J calls come from that table; the DNA yielded D and trimming. The sample table holds around 71,000 clones, of which approximately 72% were seen once. The ten largest clonotypes hold approximately 3.7% of the sample.

The source of the sample is a study of vaccination effects on CD4 cells after COVID-19 (dated by TCRdb to between 2022 and 2023). Describing the broader study: Participants received two doses of either the BNT162b2 or the mRNA-1273 mRNA SARS-CoV-2 vaccine. The study compared SARS-CoV-2 spike-specific CD4+ TCR repertoires before and after mRNA vaccination in COVID-19 convalescent patients and infection-naive vaccine recipients. A total of 9 to 11 COVID-19 convalescent patients and a few SARS-CoV-2-naive healthy vaccine recipients were included in the full study. In the study, cultures from other donors were sequenced using the Oncomine TCR Beta short-read assay on an Illumina iSeq 100.

In the ViraFEST assay, PBMC were stimulated with viral peptide pools, and TCR sequencing was then used to find antigen-specific CD4+ T cell clonotypes based on their expansion. After 10 to 11 days of culture, CD4+ T cells were isolated with the EasySep CD4+ T cell isolation kit. None of the healthy vaccine recipients had a prior SARS-CoV-2 infection, which was confirmed by nucleocapsid antibody tests that came back negative both before and after vaccination. Some 1.9 million PBMC per well were cultured with around 9.8 ug/ml peptides in IMDM containing 5% human AB serum, about 9 IU/ml IL-2 and gentamicin. Half of the culture medium was replaced with fresh IL-2-containing medium on days 3 and 7. Unless otherwise noted, each peptide stimulation condition was cultured in triplicate wells. Using Ficoll-Paque Plus gradient centrifugation, PBMC were separated from whole blood and then either used fresh or cryopreserved at -140C. Overlapping peptide pools spanned the spike proteins of SARS-CoV-2 and the common cold coronaviruses HCoV-NL63, HCoV-OC43 and HCoV-229E. The QIAamp micro DNA kit was used to extract genomic DNA from the cultured CD4+ T cells.

What the authors observed across the whole study: In healthy vaccine recipients, vaccine-induced clones were almost all SARS-CoV-2 mono-reactive, with only 1 of 255 cross-reactive with common cold coronaviruses. At late post-vaccination timepoints, both infection-induced and vaccine-induced clones showed marked clonal contraction, consistent with waning T cell responses. The study was limited by a small number of convalescent patients, and early post-infection timepoints were lacking.

This clonotype was obtained from a human donor who received a COVID-19 vaccine. The sample in question was CD4+ T cells from PBMCs cultured with HCoV-OC43 spike peptides, obtained before COVID-19 vaccination. The cell subset or site label of this sample denotes: HCoV-OC43 spike overlapping peptide pool stimulation. The chain employs TRBV4-1 and TRBJ1-5, with no confident D gene call. The nucleotides read TGCGCCAGCAGCCAAGACCACGGGCCCGGCCAGCCCCAGCATTTT. This translates into CASSQDHGPGQPQHF.